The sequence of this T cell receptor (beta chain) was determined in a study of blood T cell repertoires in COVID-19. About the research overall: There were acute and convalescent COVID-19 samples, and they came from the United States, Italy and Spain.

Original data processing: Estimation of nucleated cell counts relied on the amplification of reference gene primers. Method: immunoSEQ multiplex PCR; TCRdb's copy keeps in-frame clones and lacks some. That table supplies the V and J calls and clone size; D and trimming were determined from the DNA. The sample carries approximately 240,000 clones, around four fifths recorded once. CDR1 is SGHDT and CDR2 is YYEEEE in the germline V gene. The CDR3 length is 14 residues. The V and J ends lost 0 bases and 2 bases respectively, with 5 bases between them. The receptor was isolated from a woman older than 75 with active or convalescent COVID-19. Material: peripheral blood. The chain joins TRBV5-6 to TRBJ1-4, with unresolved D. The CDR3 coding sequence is TGTGCCAGCAGCTTGGGGGCGACTAATGAAAAACTGTTTTTT. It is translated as CASSLGATNEKLFF.